This TCR beta chain comes out of a study of blood T cells in healthy people across ages (dated by TCRdb to between 2014 and 2017). Looking at the study overall: In model experiments, roughly one uniquely barcoded TCR beta cDNA molecule per two T cells was captured by template switching. Two additional independent replicas of 1 million unique cDNA reads from the same blood draw were analyzed for two donors (one aged 18 to 29 and one aged 80 or older). Age-related changes in TCR beta repertoire diversity were measured in the study by deep sequencing normalized with unique cDNA molecular identifiers. The donors were divided into four age groups: young (average roughly 15 years), middle-aged (approximately 42), aged (about 60) and long-lived (about 80). To avoid experimental bias, donors of different ages were spread randomly across the sequencing lanes.

Overall results and qualifications from the work: Estimates of total diversity based on one million sequenced T cells were regarded as lower bounds and as underestimates. Conclusive comparison of naive and antigen-experienced compartments was prevented by the profiling of bulk unsorted PBMCs. Because donor CMV infection status was unknown, age-related changes in expanded clonotypes were potentially confounded. Observed TCR beta diversity per million T cells fell roughly linearly with age, and a significant reduction was already apparent by age roughly 40. The percentage of naive T cells measured by flow cytometry correlated strongly with observed TCR beta diversity. The long-lived group showed more naive CD4+ T cells, fewer expanded clones and increased TCR diversity than the aged group, suggesting age selection.

Trimming takes 3 bases from V and 1 base from J, and the germline ends sit 11 bases apart. The CDR3 contains 15 residues, cysteine and phenylalanine counted. The kept DNA is CDR3 alone, 45 bases in frame from the first base. Looking up the germline V gene (reference sequence) yields CDR1 SEHNR and CDR2 FQNEAQ. To prepare the library, 5' RACE was applied. Sequencing was performed on an Illumina HiSeq 2500. A second PCR of roughly 7 to 12 cycles was run with a J-beta primer mix and a sample-barcoded 5' primer. A unique molecular identifier was introduced onto each TCR beta cDNA molecule by a template-switch 5' adaptor carrying 12 random nucleotides. At least 2.5 million CDR3-containing paired-end reads were obtained from each sample. First-strand cDNA was synthesized from all RNA with the Mint cDNA synthesis kit, primed by a TRBC-specific oligonucleotide. After uracil-DNA glycosylase treatment, a first 18-cycle PCR used universal primers M1SS and BC2_uni_R on all cDNA. From the authors' description of their analysis: Each sample was normalized by randomly selecting 1 million high-quality reads, each carrying a distinct molecular identifier. Reads sharing molecular identifiers were discarded rather than binned into consensus sequences. MiTCR, with a Q25 quality threshold and the strictest error-elimination algorithm, was used for CDR3 identification, clonotype clustering and error correction. Lower-bound total TCR beta diversity was estimated with a nonparametric unseen species model using Euler transformation. Through fastp at Q25 and MiXCR, TCRdb rebuilt clones from the public reads, retaining in-frame beta chains. Rows are unified per CDR3 protein, each entry keeping the most common DNA and genes. The V and J calls were determined by TCRdb, not by the authors. The sample has roughly 1,500,000 distinct CDR3 sequences on record, roughly 40% of them singletons. Roughly 8.2% of the sample belongs to the ten largest clones.

Systemically healthy Caucasian individuals from Russia, approximately 39 in total and aged roughly 6 to 95 years, were included as donors. Around 9.8 milliliters of peripheral blood were collected from each donor into EDTA-treated Vacutainer tubes. Ficoll-Paque density-gradient centrifugation was used to isolate PBMCs, with at least 7 million per sample. Total RNA was extracted from PBMCs with Trizol reagent, with at least 6 micrograms obtained per sample. The percentages of naive CD45RAhigh/CD27high T cells were determined by flow cytometry on a PBMC aliquot from every donor. Concerning this clonotype: Its specific antigen is unknown. No base qualities exist here, and no much larger clone lies one base off it.

This clonotype was obtained from a woman between 18 and 30 years old in good health. Sequencing was carried out using blood. The rearrangement joined TRBV7-9 to TRBJ2-3; the best D guess is TRBD1, with 5 bases matching. The bases read TGTGCCAGCAGCTTCTCTCAGGGCGGCACAGATACGCAGTATTTT. It encodes CASSFSQGGTDTQYF.